This T cell receptor beta chain originates from a study of cytomegalovirus exposure and HLA in healthy donors. Broader study findings: Whilst most TCR sequences proved rare, a subset of public TCRs occurred across many donors. A few V segments could not be told apart, such as TRBV6-2 and TRBV6-3, and were left out. Later analysis identified around 15,000 TCR beta sequences associated with HLA alleles, using a false discovery rate threshold of 0.05.

Of note for this clone: Its cognate antigen is unknown.

This CDR3 is 15 amino acids long. Germline lookup yields CDR1 MRHNA and CDR2 SNTAGT. V trimming: 3 bases; J trimming: 7 bases; junction bases outside the gene matches: 2. With 60 Vbeta and 13 Jbeta primers, the PCR was carried out. Sequencing was performed with immunoSEQ multiplex PCR; in TCRdb, only in-frame clones are kept and a portion is missing. The sample includes some 110,000 clones, 75% to 85% of them seen just once. The receptor was isolated from a man aged 25-45 years in good health and CMV-seropositive. The chain links TRBV6-4 to TRBJ2-1, with TRBD2 matching 14 bases. The sequenced sample was PBMCs. CDR3 amino acids: CASSEGTSGSNEQFF. The CDR3 nucleotides read TGTGCCAGCAGTGAAGGGACTAGCGGGAGTAATGAGCAGTTCTTC.